This TCR beta chain was profiled in a study of T cell responses to AZD1222 COVID-19 vaccine. Overall study results and limits: Across spike, vaccine-associated CD4 TCRs were found, dominant at 160-218 and 743-854. When two AZD1222 doses had been given, Spike-specific TCR breadth and depth rose. White British donors predominated, females outnumbered males, and clonal diversity was possibly underestimated.

A note on this clone: Its antigen is unidentified.

The CDR3 has 16 amino acids. Germline V gene sequence: CDR1 SGHRS, CDR2 YFSETQ. Trimming removed 0 bases from V and 5 bases from J; junction bases left unmatched: 7. Here immunoSEQ multiplex PCR was the method, and the copy in TCRdb shows in-frame clones only, minus some. The sample shows some 150,000 clones, 85% to 90% of them seen only once. The V gene is TRBV5-1, the J gene TRBJ2-7, with 11 bases that match TRBD2. This specimen was peripheral blood, taken 28 days after the second dose of the MenACWY control vaccine. The receptor's source is an adult who received the MenACWY meningococcal vaccine as a control. The CDR3 region has the DNA TGCGCCAGCAGCTTGGGGGGGACTAGCGGACGGGACGAGCAGTACTTC. It translates to CASSLGGTSGRDEQYF.